These T cell receptor beta chains were read from a single sample in a study of memory CD4+ T cells and cytomegalovirus serostatus. Generated by immunoSEQ multiplex PCR, the TCRdb table keeps only in-frame clones and is missing some. In the table there are 46,000 or so clones, around 80% of which are singletons. Sample: memory CD4+ T cells from blood. These receptors were taken from an adult in good health and CMV-seronegative. CDR3s include the opening cysteine and the closing phenylalanine or tryptophan. A D gene is named only where the DNA matches it firmly. Not all rows give a size; the values are once, few, many and, for expanded clones, a class.

V gene	D gene	J gene	clone size	CDR3 protein	CDR3 DNA
TRBV14	.	TRBJ1-1	.	CASSHWGEAFF	TGTGCCAGCAGCCACTGGGGTGAAGCTTTCTTT
TRBV6-1	.	TRBJ1-3	.	CASTEVRGSGNTIYF	TGTGCCAGCACTGAAGTTAGGGGATCTGGAAACACCATATATTTT
TRBV5-1	.	TRBJ1-4	few	CASSLAPYNRDSYEKLFF	TGCGCCAGCAGCTTGGCCCCGTATAACCGGGACTCCTATGAAAAACTGTTTTTT
TRBV5-4	TRBD1	TRBJ1-2	.	CASSWDREAGYTF	TGTGCCAGCAGCTGGGACAGGGAGGCTGGCTACACCTTC
TRBV20-1	.	TRBJ1-2	once	CSPAGPRGYTF	TGCAGTCCGGCAGGGCCAAGGGGCTACACCTTC
TRBV14	.	TRBJ2-5	.	CASSQALTGSNGGWETQYF	TGTGCCAGCAGCCAAGCATTAACAGGTTCGAACGGCGGATGGGAGACCCAGTACTTC
TRBV16	.	TRBJ1-5	.	CASSQEGQPQHF	TGTGCCAGCAGCCAAGAGGGCCAGCCCCAGCATTTT
TRBV4-3	.	TRBJ1-2	.	CASSQSAGTDGYTF	TGCGCCAGCAGCCAATCCGCAGGGACGGATGGCTACACCTTC
TRBV7-2	.	TRBJ1-2	.	CASSYSPDPLWGYTF	TGTGCCAGCAGCTATAGTCCGGACCCGCTTTGGGGCTACACCTTC
TRBV28	.	TRBJ2-1	.	CASSPPVVNEQFF	TGTGCCAGCAGCCCACCTGTAGTCAATGAGCAGTTCTTC